This entry is about one T cell receptor beta chain. Its antigen is as yet unknown. The sample belongs to a study of HIV-infected patients and healthy controls. 400 to 550 ng RNA was reverse transcribed with alpha and beta constant-region primers. Separate chain-specific third strand synthesis with multiplexing indices produced the alpha and beta libraries. Each molecule carried a 12-nucleotide identifier made of two joined random hexamers added before amplification. TCRdb re-analysed the 5' RACE reads in MiXCR, keeping a single row per CDR3 protein. Of over 15,000 distinct CDR3 sequences listed, approximately 7% are singletons. With 1 base removed from V and 8 bases from J, the gap between germline ends came to 9 bases. Per the germline V gene, CDR1 is SGHTA and CDR2 is FQGNSA. The CDR3 spans 13 residues. The study's findings and limits: Only sixteen HIV-infected individuals were processed, a major limit on how widely findings apply. Significantly higher mean Gini indices appeared in HIV-infected repertoires, possibly reflecting oligoclonality.

No cell fractionation was done, so the repertoire covers all unsorted peripheral blood T cells. V usage is TRBV7-2 and J usage is TRBJ1-5; the D gene is possibly TRBD1 (5 bases). Sequencing used blood. The clonotype comes from an adult in good health. The DNA of the CDR3 is TGTGCCAGCAGCTTAGATCAGGGAAAGCCCCAGCATTTT. Translating it yields CASSLDQGKPQHF.